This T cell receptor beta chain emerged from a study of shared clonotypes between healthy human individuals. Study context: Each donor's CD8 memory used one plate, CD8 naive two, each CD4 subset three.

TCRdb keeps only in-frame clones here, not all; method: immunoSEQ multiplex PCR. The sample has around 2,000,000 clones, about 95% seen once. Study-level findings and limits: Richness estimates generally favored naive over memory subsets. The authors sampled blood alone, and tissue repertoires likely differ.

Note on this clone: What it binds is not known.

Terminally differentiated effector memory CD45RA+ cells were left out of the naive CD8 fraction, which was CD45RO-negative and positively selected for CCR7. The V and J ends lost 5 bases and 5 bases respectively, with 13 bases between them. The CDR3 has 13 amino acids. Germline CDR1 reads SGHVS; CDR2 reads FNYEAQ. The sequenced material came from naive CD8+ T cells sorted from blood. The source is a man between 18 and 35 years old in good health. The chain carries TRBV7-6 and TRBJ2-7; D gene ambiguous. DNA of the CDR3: TGTGCCAGCAGCACATCAGCCGGGCACGAGCAGTACTTC. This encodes CASSTSAGHEQYF.